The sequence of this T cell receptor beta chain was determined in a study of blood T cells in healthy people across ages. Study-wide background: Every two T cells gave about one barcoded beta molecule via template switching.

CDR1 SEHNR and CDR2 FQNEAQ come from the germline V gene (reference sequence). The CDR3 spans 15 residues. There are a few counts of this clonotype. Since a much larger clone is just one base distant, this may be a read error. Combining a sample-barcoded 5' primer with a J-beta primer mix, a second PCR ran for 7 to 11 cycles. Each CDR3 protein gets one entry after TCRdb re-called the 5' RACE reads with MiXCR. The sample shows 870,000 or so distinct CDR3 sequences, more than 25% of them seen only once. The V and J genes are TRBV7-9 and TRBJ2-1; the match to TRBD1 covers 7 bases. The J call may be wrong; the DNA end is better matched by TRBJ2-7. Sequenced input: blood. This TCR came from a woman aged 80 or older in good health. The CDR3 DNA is TGTGCCAGCAGACCGACAGGGAGCGGCTACAATGAGCAGTACTTC. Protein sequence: CASRPTGSGYNEQYF.